A selection of T cell receptor beta chains follows, all from one sample in a study of T cell responses to AZD1222 COVID-19 vaccine. Data came from immunoSEQ multiplex PCR; TCRdb stores just in-frame clones and leaves some out. The sample includes tens of thousands of clones, over 80% of them seen just once. The material sequenced was peripheral blood, taken 28 days after the second AZD1222 dose. These receptor sequences come from an adult who received the AZD1222 COVID-19 vaccine. Both conserved end residues are part of each CDR3. D genes are given only for firm matches.

V gene	D gene	CDR3 protein
TRBV29-1	.	CSVDDSDSSSYEQYF
TRBV27	TRBD2	CASRRAGGPGELFF
TRBV28	.	CASREAGTANNNEQFF
TRBV6-6	TRBD1	CASSPTGPKFIDTQYF
TRBV6-5	.	CASAQGAYQETQYF
TRBV6-5	TRBD1	CASSLTGTGGTEAFF
TRBV10-3	.	CAIKGSALYGYTF
TRBV30	.	CAWKERLSSVQFF
TRBV5-1	.	CASSSSGSMKQYF
TRBV7-9	.	CASTPTGPNYGYTF
TRBV9	.	CASSVAPENTEAFF
TRBV5-1	.	CASSLARPGLDTQYF
TRBV6-5	.	CASTTLGGGTSPLHF
TRBV11-2	.	CASSPEGAKAFF
TRBV30	.	CAWDQGKSGNTIYF
TRBV5-4	.	CASSPQGNTEAFF
TRBV4-1	TRBD1	CASSQVTGAEQYF
TRBV2	.	CASSRTVNSYEQYF
TRBV28	.	CASSLRGEKLFF
TRBV28	.	CASRQLSNQPQHF
TRBV7-6	TRBD1	CASSPGQGNNEQFF
TRBV5-1	.	CASSSSTGNYGYTF
TRBV28	.	CASSLGNYGYTF
TRBV30	.	CAWGPGFNTGELFF
TRBV2	TRBD1	CASDLPGQSSYEQYF
TRBV19	.	CASSMRRVSGEQYF
TRBV7-9	.	CASSFGGGPSGYTF
TRBV29-1	.	CSVVQRDAYEQYF
TRBV5-1	TRBD2	CASSSGLAVEQFF
TRBV6-6	.	CASSNTREMNTEAFF
TRBV11-2	.	CASSPPPTAIGYNEQFF
TRBV10-3	TRBD2	CAINSGTRDEQFF
TRBV27	.	CASSQRTGLNTEAFF
TRBV3-1/TRBV3-2	.	CASSHSGIRETQYF
TRBV12-3/TRBV12-4	.	CASKLGAPYEQYF
TRBV30	.	CAWSVRGAKNIQYF
TRBV28	.	CASSLRAWGLEQYF
TRBV20-1	.	CSASSPVNNEQFF
TRBV24-1	.	CATSAPTPKRDEQFF
TRBV30	.	CAWGLEGDSPLHF
TRBV28	.	CASSPQAASTDTQYF
TRBV24-1	TRBD1	CATSDAGTGGDYGYTF
TRBV10-1	TRBD1	CASPTGQDPSGTEAFF
TRBV30	TRBD2	CAWNAGGVYNEQFF
TRBV6-5	TRBD1	CASRAGGSGANVLTF
TRBV5-1	TRBD2	CASMLAGGADTQYF
TRBV5-1	.	CASTLTPDYGYTF
TRBV2	.	CASKNAGAGSYNSPLHF
TRBV2	.	CASSVGQAISGNTIYF